This is a list of T cell receptor beta chains from one sample in a study of early T cells in non-severe SARS-CoV-2 infection. TCRdb re-called the 5' RACE reads through MiXCR, storing one row per CDR3 protein. The sample carries 66,000 or so distinct CDR3 sequences, approximately 10% recorded once. Sequencing was performed on whole blood. Receptor source: an adult who was a healthcare worker with PCR-confirmed SARS-CoV-2 infection or an uninfected control (not recorded which). Both conserved end residues are part of each CDR3. Fields, in order: V gene, clone size, D gene, J gene, CDR3 protein, CDR3 DNA. The D gene is left open where the match is weak. The size entry is marked missing in some rows and otherwise reads once, few, many or a size class.

V gene: TRBV7-2; clone size: NA; D gene: NA; J gene: TRBJ2-1; CDR3 protein: CASRHQGYEQFF; CDR3 DNA: TGTGCCAGCAGACACCAGGGTTATGAGCAGTTCTTC
V gene: TRBV5-1; clone size: NA; D gene: TRBD1; J gene: TRBJ1-2; CDR3 protein: CASSSGGHGYTF; CDR3 DNA: TGCGCCAGCAGCTCAGGGGGCCATGGCTACACCTTC
V gene: TRBV2; clone size: many; D gene: TRBD1; J gene: TRBJ1-5; CDR3 protein: CASSQRTGRNQPQHF; CDR3 DNA: TGTGCCAGCAGCCAAAGGACAGGGCGCAATCAGCCCCAGCATTTT
V gene: TRBV7-8; clone size: many; D gene: TRBD1; J gene: TRBJ1-2; CDR3 protein: CASSPGQAYGYTF; CDR3 DNA: TGTGCCAGCAGCCCCGGACAGGCCTATGGCTACACCTTC
V gene: TRBV11-3; clone size: NA; D gene: TRBD2; J gene: TRBJ2-7; CDR3 protein: CASSPKEGTSGSYEQYF; CDR3 DNA: TGTGCCAGCAGCCCTAAAGAGGGGACTAGCGGATCCTACGAGCAGTACTTC
V gene: TRBV7-2; clone size: many; D gene: NA; J gene: TRBJ2-7; CDR3 protein: CASSAQGRLPYEQYF; CDR3 DNA: TGTGCCAGCAGCGCCCAGGGGAGGCTTCCCTACGAGCAGTACTTC
V gene: TRBV20-1; clone size: many; D gene: NA; J gene: TRBJ2-7; CDR3 protein: CSVAGSPYEQYF; CDR3 DNA: TGCAGTGTGGCGGGATCCCCCTACGAGCAGTACTTC
V gene: TRBV6-1; clone size: many; D gene: NA; J gene: TRBJ2-1; CDR3 protein: CASRRTFDNEQFF; CDR3 DNA: TGTGCCAGCAGGAGGACCTTCGACAATGAGCAGTTCTTC
V gene: TRBV20-1; clone size: NA; D gene: NA; J gene: TRBJ2-3; CDR3 protein: CSAPLRGASTDTQYF; CDR3 DNA: TGCAGTGCTCCACTCCGGGGGGCCTCCACAGATACGCAGTATTTT
V gene: TRBV2; clone size: many; D gene: TRBD1; J gene: TRBJ1-4; CDR3 protein: CVSSETGDRGKLFF; CDR3 DNA: TGTGTCAGCAGTGAAACAGGGGATCGGGGAAAACTGTTTTTT
V gene: TRBV6-1; clone size: NA; D gene: NA; J gene: TRBJ1-6; CDR3 protein: CASSEVEEALAHSPLHF; CDR3 DNA: TGTGCCAGCAGTGAAGTGGAGGAAGCCTTAGCTCATTCACCCCTCCACTTT
V gene: TRBV30; clone size: many; D gene: NA; J gene: TRBJ1-2; CDR3 protein: CAWSVSVSEFRGYTF; CDR3 DNA: TGTGCCTGGAGTGTTTCGGTTTCCGAGTTTAGGGGCTACACCTTC
V gene: TRBV2; clone size: NA; D gene: NA; J gene: TRBJ1-2; CDR3 protein: CAIKGLGYTF; CDR3 DNA: TGTGCCATCAAAGGGCTCGGCTACACCTTC
V gene: TRBV5-5; clone size: many; D gene: NA; J gene: TRBJ2-5; CDR3 protein: CASSDPQETQYF; CDR3 DNA: TGTGCCAGCAGCGACCCTCAAGAGACCCAGTACTTC
V gene: TRBV18; clone size: NA; D gene: NA; J gene: TRBJ1-1; CDR3 protein: CASSPQGSNTEAFF; CDR3 DNA: TGTGCCAGCTCACCACAGGGGTCGAACACTGAAGCTTTCTTT
V gene: TRBV7-3; clone size: many; D gene: NA; J gene: TRBJ2-1; CDR3 protein: CASSLSLHAYNEQFF; CDR3 DNA: TGTGCCAGCAGCTTATCACTCCACGCCTACAATGAGCAGTTCTTC
V gene: TRBV9; clone size: many; D gene: NA; J gene: TRBJ2-7; CDR3 protein: CASSVTGESEQYF; CDR3 DNA: TGTGCCAGCAGCGTTACGGGGGAGAGCGAGCAGTACTTC
V gene: TRBV11-3; clone size: many; D gene: NA; J gene: TRBJ1-5; CDR3 protein: CARIPPVVGNQPQHF; CDR3 DNA: TGTGCCAGGATACCCCCGGTGGTAGGCAATCAGCCCCAGCATTTT
V gene: TRBV5-1; clone size: many; D gene: TRBD1; J gene: TRBJ1-6; CDR3 protein: CASSWGDRQNSPLHF; CDR3 DNA: TGCGCCAGCAGCTGGGGGGACAGACAAAATTCACCCCTCCACTTT
V gene: TRBV7-6; clone size: many; D gene: TRBD2; J gene: TRBJ2-3; CDR3 protein: CASSFRTSGGGDTQYF; CDR3 DNA: TGTGCCAGCAGTTTCCGGACTAGCGGGGGGGGTGATACGCAGTATTTT
V gene: TRBV11-3; clone size: few; D gene: TRBD1; J gene: TRBJ2-3; CDR3 protein: CASSPGTGDTDTQYF; CDR3 DNA: TGTGCCAGCAGCCCTGGGACAGGGGACACAGATACGCAGTATTTT
V gene: TRBV10-2; clone size: many; D gene: NA; J gene: TRBJ1-2; CDR3 protein: CASSEPDRIANYGYTF; CDR3 DNA: TGCGCCAGCAGTGAGCCGGACAGAATCGCTAACTATGGCTACACCTTC
V gene: TRBV12-3/TRBV12-4; clone size: many; D gene: NA; J gene: TRBJ2-7; CDR3 protein: CASNGGSRTTYEQYF; CDR3 DNA: TGTGCCAGCAACGGGGGCTCCCGGACCACCTACGAGCAGTACTTC
V gene: TRBV6-4; clone size: many; D gene: NA; J gene: TRBJ2-6; CDR3 protein: CASSDGGNSGANVLTF; CDR3 DNA: TGTGCCAGCAGTGACGGAGGGAACTCTGGGGCCAACGTCCTGACTTTC
V gene: TRBV12-3/TRBV12-4; clone size: many; D gene: NA; J gene: TRBJ2-3; CDR3 protein: CASSFGDRGGDTQYF; CDR3 DNA: TGTGCCAGCAGTTTCGGTGACCGGGGCGGGGATACGCAGTATTTT
V gene: TRBV6-5; clone size: NA; D gene: NA; J gene: TRBJ2-2; CDR3 protein: CASSYSGRATGELFF; CDR3 DNA: TGTGCCAGCAGTTACTCGGGCAGGGCCACCGGGGAGCTGTTTTTT
V gene: TRBV7-6; clone size: many; D gene: NA; J gene: TRBJ2-7; CDR3 protein: CASSLAEGGYEQYF; CDR3 DNA: TGTGCCAGCAGCTTAGCAGAAGGGGGCTACGAGCAGTACTTC
V gene: TRBV29-1; clone size: NA; D gene: NA; J gene: TRBJ1-2; CDR3 protein: CSPGGGYTF; CDR3 DNA: TGCAGCCCTGGGGGCGGCTACACCTTC
V gene: TRBV29-1; clone size: many; D gene: TRBD1; J gene: TRBJ1-2; CDR3 protein: CSVATGGYGYTF; CDR3 DNA: TGCAGCGTTGCGACAGGGGGTTATGGCTACACCTTC
V gene: TRBV18; clone size: many; D gene: TRBD1; J gene: TRBJ2-7; CDR3 protein: CASSPDRAEQYF; CDR3 DNA: TGTGCCAGCTCACCGGACAGGGCCGAGCAGTACTTC
V gene: TRBV27; clone size: few; D gene: NA; J gene: TRBJ1-2; CDR3 protein: CASSSIGYGYTF; CDR3 DNA: TGTGCCAGCAGTTCTATTGGCTATGGCTACACCTTC
V gene: TRBV5-5; clone size: many; D gene: NA; J gene: TRBJ1-2; CDR3 protein: CASSLGQVDLYGYTF; CDR3 DNA: TGTGCCAGCAGCTTGGGACAGGTCGACCTCTATGGCTACACCTTC
V gene: TRBV7-2; clone size: few; D gene: TRBD2; J gene: TRBJ2-1; CDR3 protein: CASSLARTSGKSSYNEQFF; CDR3 DNA: TGTGCCAGCAGCTTAGCTCGGACTAGCGGGAAAAGCTCCTACAATGAGCAGTTCTTC
V gene: TRBV10-3; clone size: NA; D gene: NA; J gene: TRBJ2-5; CDR3 protein: CAISADRPGTQYF; CDR3 DNA: TGTGCCATCAGTGCAGATCGGCCCGGGACCCAGTACTTC
V gene: TRBV6-5; clone size: many; D gene: NA; J gene: TRBJ2-7; CDR3 protein: CASSYSAVEEQYF; CDR3 DNA: TGTGCCAGCAGTTACTCGGCCGTTGAAGAGCAGTACTTC
V gene: TRBV6-1; clone size: few; D gene: NA; J gene: TRBJ2-3; CDR3 protein: CASSESGLQQYF; CDR3 DNA: TGTGCCAGCAGTGAATCTGGACTCCAGCAGTATTTT
V gene: TRBV3-1; clone size: many; D gene: TRBD2; J gene: TRBJ2-5; CDR3 protein: CASSPSGTETQYF; CDR3 DNA: TGTGCCAGCAGCCCTAGCGGGACAGAGACCCAGTACTTC
V gene: TRBV27; clone size: many; D gene: TRBD1; J gene: TRBJ2-7; CDR3 protein: CASSWGQVFEQYF; CDR3 DNA: TGTGCCAGCAGTTGGGGACAGGTTTTCGAGCAGTACTTC
V gene: TRBV7-9; clone size: many; D gene: TRBD1; J gene: TRBJ2-7; CDR3 protein: CASSLGGQAARLEQYF; CDR3 DNA: TGTGCCAGCAGCTTGGGCGGACAGGCCGCCCGCCTTGAGCAGTACTTC
V gene: TRBV19; clone size: few; D gene: NA; J gene: TRBJ1-4; CDR3 protein: CASSTPRQLRNEKLFF; CDR3 DNA: TGTGCCAGTAGTACCCCGCGCCAGCTTAGAAATGAAAAACTGTTTTTT
V gene: TRBV4-3; clone size: many; D gene: NA; J gene: TRBJ1-4; CDR3 protein: CASSQGPSGSEKLFF; CDR3 DNA: TGCGCCAGCAGCCAAGGTCCGTCCGGGTCCGAAAAACTGTTTTTT
V gene: TRBV20-1; clone size: few; D gene: NA; J gene: TRBJ2-3; CDR3 protein: CSASRSTPDTQYF; CDR3 DNA: TGCAGTGCTAGCCGGAGCACCCCAGATACGCAGTATTTT
V gene: TRBV7-3; clone size: many; D gene: NA; J gene: TRBJ1-2; CDR3 protein: CASSPPGQGIRSGYTF; CDR3 DNA: TGTGCCAGCAGCCCTCCCGGCCAGGGGATAAGGTCTGGCTACACCTTC
V gene: TRBV5-4; clone size: NA; D gene: NA; J gene: TRBJ1-1; CDR3 protein: CASSPGWRGGTEAFF; CDR3 DNA: TGTGCCAGCAGCCCCGGGTGGAGGGGGGGAACTGAAGCTTTCTTT
V gene: TRBV2; clone size: few; D gene: NA; J gene: TRBJ1-5; CDR3 protein: CASSAGSSDQPQHF; CDR3 DNA: TGTGCCAGCAGTGCAGGCAGCTCCGATCAGCCCCAGCATTTT
V gene: TRBV6-2/TRBV6-3; clone size: many; D gene: TRBD2; J gene: TRBJ2-5; CDR3 protein: CASTTGLAGTLQETQYF; CDR3 DNA: TGTGCCAGCACCACGGGCCTAGCGGGGACCCTACAAGAGACCCAGTACTTC
V gene: TRBV5-1; clone size: NA; D gene: TRBD2; J gene: TRBJ2-2; CDR3 protein: CASSSLAGVNTGELFF; CDR3 DNA: TGCGCCAGCAGCTCGCTAGCGGGGGTGAACACCGGGGAGCTGTTTTTT
V gene: TRBV3-1; clone size: NA; D gene: TRBD1; J gene: TRBJ2-7; CDR3 protein: CASSQHRDSFSYEQYF; CDR3 DNA: TGTGCCAGCAGCCAACACCGGGACAGCTTCTCCTACGAGCAGTACTTC
V gene: TRBV18; clone size: many; D gene: NA; J gene: TRBJ1-4; CDR3 protein: CASHRDKTEKLFF; CDR3 DNA: TGTGCCAGCCACCGGGACAAGACTGAAAAACTGTTTTTT
V gene: TRBV7-8; clone size: few; D gene: NA; J gene: TRBJ1-2; CDR3 protein: CASSLGDSDYGYTF; CDR3 DNA: TGTGCCAGCAGCTTAGGTGATTCGGACTATGGCTACACCTTC